Below are 7 T cell receptor beta chains sequenced from a single sample in a study of cytomegalovirus exposure and HLA in healthy donors (dated by TCRdb to 2017 to 2019). The library was obtained by the immunoSEQ multiplex PCR assay. The multiplex PCR relied on a mix of 60 forward primers for TCR Vbeta segments and 13 reverse primers for TCR Jbeta segments. TCRdb re-hosts the immuneACCESS table, in-frame sequences only. Its copies lack some clones; in the studies checked, an unresolved V gene accounts for under half of them, and the cause for the rest is not known. In this sample the table shows some 180,000 clones, 65% to 85% of which occur a single time. The ten largest make up around 1.4% of the sample. Sequences were obtained from PBMCs. These receptors all stem from a girl aged 5-17 years in good health and CMV-seropositive.

This clone was seen a handful of times. V usage is TRBV5-4 and J usage is TRBJ2-5; TRBD2 matches 9 bases. The V gene end was trimmed by 4 bases and the J gene end by 0 bases; junction bases not matched to a gene: 7. The CDR3 is 16 amino acids. From germline, CDR1 is SGHNT and CDR2 YYREEE (reference sequence). The CDR3 region is CASSGGVAGDQETQYF. CDR3 nucleotides: TGTGCCAGCAGCGGCGGAGTAGCGGGGGACCAAGAGACCCAGTACTTC. Supplemented by reference TRBV5-4 and TRBJ2-5, the full variable domain reads ETGVTQSPTHLIKTRGQQVTLRCSSQSGHNTVSWYQQALGQGPQFIFQYYREEENGRGNFPPRFSGLQFPNYSSELNVNALELDDSALYLCASSGGVAGDQETQYFGPGTRLLVL.

The chain has TRBV7-9 and TRBJ1-4, with a weak D call TRBD1 (6 bases). The CDR3 length is 16 residues. The germline V gene encodes CDR1 SEHNR and CDR2 FQNEAQ (reference sequence). V was trimmed by 3 bases and J by 8 bases, leaving 19 bases between them. As DNA, the CDR3 is TGTGCCAGCAGCTTGAAGGGGGTCCAGGGCCCCGAAAAACTGTTTTTT. Residues: CASSLKGVQGPEKLFF.

V is TRBV5-4 and J is TRBJ2-3; 9 bases are shared with TRBD2. The CDR3 runs 16 residues. J lost 4 bases, V lost 1 base, and 7 bases had no gene match. The germline V gene encodes CDR1 SGHNT and CDR2 YYREEE (reference sequence). CDR3 region: CASSLKLAGFSDTQYF. The CDR3 region has the DNA TGTGCCAGCAGCTTGAAGCTAGCGGGATTTTCAGATACGCAGTATTTT.

This clone appeared a few times. The chain uses TRBV27 and TRBJ1-1, with TRBD1 as a possible D gene (5 bases). The V gene's germline CDR1 is MNHEY and CDR2 SMNVEV (reference sequence). This CDR3 contains 11 residues. V was trimmed by 5 bases and J by 10 bases, leaving 11 bases between them. DNA of the CDR3: TGTGCCAGCAGTCCGGGGAGGGGAGCTTTCTTT. This sequence encodes CASSPGRGAFF.

V gene TRBV14 combines with J gene TRBJ2-1; 9 bases align to TRBD2. The CDR3 loop spans 16 amino acids. Per the germline V gene, CDR1 is SGHDN and CDR2 is FVKESK. V gave up 1 base and J gave up 10 bases; unmatched junction bases: 11. In DNA form, the CDR3 reads TGTGCCAGCAGCCAAGGTTCGGGACTAGCACGAGGGGAGCAGTTCTTC. Its protein product is CASSQGSGLARGEQFF.

This chain uses TRBV16 with TRBJ2-3, with a weak D call TRBD2 (6 bases). Germline-derived CDR1 and CDR2 are KGHSY and FQNENV. This CDR3 has 15 residues. The V gene lost 6 bases and the J gene lost 0 bases, with 13 bases spanning the gap. The CDR3 reads CASSLAGRSTDTQYF. CDR3 coding DNA: TGTGCCAGCAGTTTGGCGGGGAGAAGCACAGATACGCAGTATTTT.

This CDR3 reads CASSRGQGKETQYF. CDR3 bases: TGCGCCAGCAGCAGGGGACAGGGAAAAGAGACCCAGTACTTC. The chain carries TRBV5-1 and TRBJ2-5; 9 nucleotides line up with TRBD1. J was trimmed by 3 bases and V by 4 bases; bases with no gene match: 4. This CDR3 has 14 amino acids. Germline assignment: CDR1 SGHRS and CDR2 YFSETQ.